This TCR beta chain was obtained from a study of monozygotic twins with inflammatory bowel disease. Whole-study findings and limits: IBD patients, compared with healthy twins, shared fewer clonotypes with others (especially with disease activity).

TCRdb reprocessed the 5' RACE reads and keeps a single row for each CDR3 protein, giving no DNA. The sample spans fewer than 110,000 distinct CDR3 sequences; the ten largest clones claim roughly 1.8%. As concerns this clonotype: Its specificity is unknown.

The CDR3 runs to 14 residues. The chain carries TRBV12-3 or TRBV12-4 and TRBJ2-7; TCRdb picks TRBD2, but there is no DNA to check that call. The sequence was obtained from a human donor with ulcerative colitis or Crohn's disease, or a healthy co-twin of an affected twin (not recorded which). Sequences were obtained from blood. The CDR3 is CASSFGLAGPQLDF.